This is a list of T cell receptor beta chains from one sample in a study of T cells in Graves' hyperthyroidism and ophthalmopathy. Via MiXCR, TCRdb re-called the multiplex PCR reads, giving one row per CDR3 protein. In the table there are approximately 98,000 distinct CDR3 sequences, about 37% of which are singletons. The material sequenced was peripheral blood or thyroid tissue (not recorded which). The receptor set was obtained from a woman aged 25 to 45 with Graves' hyperthyroidism. The CDR3 runs from the conserved cysteine through the conserved F or W. The D gene is left open where the match is weak. Some rows have no size entry. The others give once, few or many, or a class for an expanded clone.

cdr3_aa: CASSLGTSGSHEQYF
cdr3_nt: TGTGCCAGCAGCTTAGGGACTAGCGGGAGCCACGAGCAGTACTTC
cdr3_length: 15
v_call: TRBV7-9
j_call: TRBJ2-7
clone_size: NA
d_call: TRBD2

cdr3_aa: CASSAQAGSSTEAFF
cdr3_nt: TGTGCCAGCAGCGCCCAAGCCGGGTCTAGCACTGAAGCTTTCTTT
cdr3_length: 15
v_call: TRBV9
j_call: TRBJ1-1
clone_size: many
d_call: NA

cdr3_aa: CASSSGIHTGNTIYF
cdr3_nt: TGTGCCAGCAGCTCGGGAATCCACACTGGAAACACCATATATTTT
cdr3_length: 15
v_call: TRBV13
j_call: TRBJ1-3
clone_size: NA
d_call: NA

cdr3_aa: CASSYDRYRLYGYTF
cdr3_nt: TGTGCCAGCAGTTACGATCGCTACCGACTCTATGGCTACACCTTC
cdr3_length: 15
v_call: TRBV6-5
j_call: TRBJ1-2
clone_size: many
d_call: NA

cdr3_aa: CASSLVYSARTEAFF
cdr3_nt: TGCGCCAGCAGCTTGGTGTATTCGGCCCGCACTGAAGCTTTCTTT
cdr3_length: 15
v_call: TRBV5-1
j_call: TRBJ1-1
clone_size: many
d_call: NA

cdr3_aa: CSARSLTLAYNSPLHF
cdr3_nt: TGCAGTGCTAGGAGTCTCACTCTCGCCTATAATTCACCCCTCCACTTT
cdr3_length: 16
v_call: TRBV20-1
j_call: TRBJ1-6
clone_size: many
d_call: NA

cdr3_aa: CASSPGTGSAFF
cdr3_nt: TGTGCCAGCAGCCCCGGGACAGGCTCCGCTTTCTTT
cdr3_length: 12
v_call: TRBV7-3
j_call: TRBJ1-1
clone_size: NA
d_call: TRBD1

cdr3_aa: CSASRDSQETQYF
cdr3_nt: TGCAGTGCCTCCCGGGACAGCCAAGAGACCCAGTACTTC
cdr3_length: 13
v_call: TRBV20-1
j_call: TRBJ2-5
clone_size: many
d_call: TRBD1

cdr3_aa: CATNTGGNQPQHF
cdr3_nt: TGTGCCACAAACACAGGGGGCAATCAGCCCCAGCATTTT
cdr3_length: 13
v_call: TRBV10-3
j_call: TRBJ1-5
clone_size: many
d_call: TRBD1

cdr3_aa: CASSSGTTPNQRVF
cdr3_nt: TGTGCCAGCAGCTCCGGGACAACTCCTAATCAGCGGGTCTTT
cdr3_length: 14
v_call: TRBV5-6
j_call: TRBJ1-1
clone_size: many
d_call: NA

cdr3_aa: CASSFNSRYSYAF
cdr3_nt: TGTGCCAGCAGCTTTAACAGCCGCTATAGCTACGCCTTC
cdr3_length: 13
v_call: TRBV7-9
j_call: TRBJ1-2
clone_size: NA
d_call: NA

cdr3_aa: CASSGGDNEKLFF
cdr3_nt: TGTGCCAGCAGTGGGGGAGATAATGAAAAACTGTTTTTT
cdr3_length: 13
v_call: TRBV28
j_call: TRBJ1-4
clone_size: NA
d_call: NA

cdr3_aa: CASSLMSSYNEQFF
cdr3_nt: TGTGCCAGCAGCTTGATGAGCTCCTACAATGAGCAGTTCTTC
cdr3_length: 14
v_call: TRBV7-3
j_call: TRBJ2-1
clone_size: NA
d_call: NA

cdr3_aa: CASIGQGPSETQYF
cdr3_nt: TGCGCCAGCATTGGACAGGGGCCATCTGAGACCCAGTACTTC
cdr3_length: 14
v_call: TRBV10-2
j_call: TRBJ2-5
clone_size: many
d_call: TRBD1

cdr3_aa: CASSRDRVPRYEQYF
cdr3_nt: TGTGCCAGCAGCCGGGACAGGGTCCCTCGCTACGAGCAGTACTTC
cdr3_length: 15
v_call: TRBV7-6
j_call: TRBJ2-7
clone_size: NA
d_call: TRBD1

cdr3_aa: CSANLPGRRNIQYF
cdr3_nt: TGCAGTGCTAATCTTCCCGGGCGGAGAAACATTCAGTACTTC
cdr3_length: 14
v_call: TRBV20-1
j_call: TRBJ2-4
clone_size: NA
d_call: NA

cdr3_aa: CASARDGNTGELFF
cdr3_nt: TGTGCCAGCGCCCGGGACGGCAACACCGGGGAGCTGTTTTTT
cdr3_length: 14
v_call: TRBV12-3/TRBV12-4
j_call: TRBJ2-2
clone_size: many
d_call: NA

cdr3_aa: CASSMGSGQGETQYF
cdr3_nt: TGTGCCAGTAGTATGGGGAGCGGGCAGGGAGAGACCCAGTACTTC
cdr3_length: 15
v_call: TRBV19
j_call: TRBJ2-5
clone_size: few
d_call: NA

cdr3_aa: CAARGRPYEQYF
cdr3_nt: TGTGCCGCCCGGGGAAGACCCTACGAGCAGTACTTC
cdr3_length: 12
v_call: TRBV6-1
j_call: TRBJ2-7
clone_size: NA
d_call: NA

cdr3_aa: CASSSRSVDTQYF
cdr3_nt: TGCGCCAGCAGCTCGCGGAGCGTCGATACGCAGTATTTT
cdr3_length: 13
v_call: TRBV5-1
j_call: TRBJ2-3
clone_size: many
d_call: NA

cdr3_aa: CASSLAGSSNQPQHF
cdr3_nt: TGTGCCAGCAGTTTAGCCGGGAGCAGCAATCAGCCCCAGCATTTT
cdr3_length: 15
v_call: TRBV28
j_call: TRBJ1-5
clone_size: NA
d_call: NA

cdr3_aa: CSSSLRLALEQYF
cdr3_nt: TGCTCCAGCAGCTTGCGACTGGCGTTGGAGCAGTACTTC
cdr3_length: 13
v_call: TRBV5-1
j_call: TRBJ2-7
clone_size: NA
d_call: NA

cdr3_aa: CAISDGVQETQYF
cdr3_nt: TGTGCCATCAGTGACGGGGTCCAAGAGACCCAGTACTTC
cdr3_length: 13
v_call: TRBV10-3
j_call: TRBJ2-5
clone_size: many
d_call: NA

cdr3_aa: CASSLDPVVVGYTF
cdr3_nt: TGTGCCAGCAGCCTGGACCCGGTCGTAGTTGGCTACACCTTC
cdr3_length: 14
v_call: TRBV5-5
j_call: TRBJ1-2
clone_size: many
d_call: NA

cdr3_aa: CASSEGETQHF
cdr3_nt: TGTGCCAGCAGCGAAGGGGAGACCCAGCATTTT
cdr3_length: 11
v_call: TRBV7-3
j_call: TRBJ1-5
clone_size: NA
d_call: NA

cdr3_aa: CASSPIGDTDWNEQFF
cdr3_nt: TGTGCCAGCAGCCCGATAGGGGACACCGATTGGAATGAGCAGTTCTTC
cdr3_length: 16
v_call: TRBV12-3/TRBV12-4
j_call: TRBJ2-1
clone_size: NA
d_call: NA

cdr3_aa: CASRSGTASYSPLHF
cdr3_nt: TGTGCCAGCAGATCCGGGACAGCCTCATATTCACCCCTCCACTTT
cdr3_length: 15
v_call: TRBV12-3/TRBV12-4
j_call: TRBJ1-6
clone_size: NA
d_call: TRBD1

cdr3_aa: CASSQVGGYGCTF
cdr3_nt: TGTGCCAGCAGCCAAGTAGGAGGATATGGCTGCACCTTC
cdr3_length: 13
v_call: TRBV4-2
j_call: TRBJ1-2
clone_size: NA
d_call: NA

cdr3_aa: CASTLGRFNYEQYF
cdr3_nt: TGTGCCAGCACTTTGGGGCGGTTTAACTACGAGCAGTACTTC
cdr3_length: 14
v_call: TRBV2
j_call: TRBJ2-7
clone_size: NA
d_call: NA

cdr3_aa: CASSPGGGGSYEQYF
cdr3_nt: TGCGCCAGCAGCCCCGGCGGCGGGGGCTCCTACGAGCAGTACTTC
cdr3_length: 15
v_call: TRBV5-1
j_call: TRBJ2-7
clone_size: NA
d_call: TRBD2

cdr3_aa: CAWSSDRGYGYTF
cdr3_nt: TGTGCCTGGAGTTCTGACAGGGGCTATGGCTACACCTTC
cdr3_length: 13
v_call: TRBV30
j_call: TRBJ1-2
clone_size: NA
d_call: TRBD1

cdr3_aa: CATSEVGTGRVYGYTF
cdr3_nt: TGTGCCACCAGTGAGGTAGGGACAGGGCGCGTCTATGGCTACACCTTC
cdr3_length: 16
v_call: TRBV24-1
j_call: TRBJ1-2
clone_size: few
d_call: TRBD1

cdr3_aa: CASSLARMNTQYF
cdr3_nt: TGTGCCAGCAGTTTAGCTCGTATGAATACGCAGTATTTT
cdr3_length: 13
v_call: TRBV12-3/TRBV12-4
j_call: TRBJ2-3
clone_size: few
d_call: NA

cdr3_aa: CSADQRDRGQKLFF
cdr3_nt: TGCAGTGCTGACCAAAGGGACAGGGGGCAGAAACTGTTTTTT
cdr3_length: 14
v_call: TRBV20-1
j_call: TRBJ1-4
clone_size: many
d_call: TRBD1

cdr3_aa: CASSAVSTGTDSGNTIYF
cdr3_nt: TGTGCCAGCAGCGCGGTATCCACCGGGACAGACAGTGGAAACACCATATATTTT
cdr3_length: 18
v_call: TRBV5-8
j_call: TRBJ1-3
clone_size: many
d_call: TRBD1

cdr3_aa: CSARDRGLTFYEQYF
cdr3_nt: TGCAGTGCTAGAGACAGGGGCCTGACCTTCTACGAGCAGTACTTC
cdr3_length: 15
v_call: TRBV20-1
j_call: TRBJ2-7
clone_size: many
d_call: NA

cdr3_aa: CASSYTGTSAYEQYF
cdr3_nt: TGTGCCAGTAGTTACACCGGGACTAGTGCCTACGAGCAGTACTTC
cdr3_length: 15
v_call: TRBV19
j_call: TRBJ2-7
clone_size: many
d_call: TRBD2

cdr3_aa: CASSQEGLAGGEQYF
cdr3_nt: TGTGCCAGCAGCCAAGAGGGGCTAGCGGGAGGCGAGCAGTACTTC
cdr3_length: 15
v_call: TRBV4-2
j_call: TRBJ2-7
clone_size: many
d_call: TRBD2

cdr3_aa: CAIGASTGEASF
cdr3_nt: TGTGCCATCGGTGCCTCCACGGGTGAAGCTTCCTTT
cdr3_length: 12
v_call: TRBV10-3
j_call: TRBJ1-1
clone_size: NA
d_call: NA

cdr3_aa: CASIIIHGNTEAFF
cdr3_nt: TGTGCCAGCATCATAATACATGGGAACACTGAAGCTTTCTTT
cdr3_length: 14
v_call: TRBV7-9
j_call: TRBJ1-1
clone_size: many
d_call: NA

cdr3_aa: CAWSRGINYGYTF
cdr3_nt: TGTGCCTGGAGTAGGGGAATCAACTATGGCTACACCTTC
cdr3_length: 13
v_call: TRBV30
j_call: TRBJ1-2
clone_size: many
d_call: NA

cdr3_aa: CASSAPGQGARETQYF
cdr3_nt: TGTGCCAGCAGCGCACCGGGACAGGGGGCTAGGGAGACCCAGTACTTC
cdr3_length: 16
v_call: TRBV7-8
j_call: TRBJ2-5
clone_size: NA
d_call: TRBD1

cdr3_aa: CASSSRGRYTEALF
cdr3_nt: TGTGCCAGCAGTTCCAGGGGGCGATACACTGAAGCTCTCTTT
cdr3_length: 14
v_call: TRBV7-9
j_call: TRBJ1-1
clone_size: NA
d_call: TRBD1

cdr3_aa: CAISSGTGSETQYF
cdr3_nt: TGTGCCATCAGTTCCGGGACAGGGTCGGAGACCCAGTACTTC
cdr3_length: 14
v_call: TRBV10-3
j_call: TRBJ2-5
clone_size: NA
d_call: TRBD1

cdr3_aa: CSAKGTRNTIYF
cdr3_nt: TGCAGTGCTAAAGGGACAAGAAACACCATATATTTT
cdr3_length: 12
v_call: TRBV20-1
j_call: TRBJ1-3
clone_size: many
d_call: NA

cdr3_aa: CSARAGGLGDTQYF
cdr3_nt: TGCAGTGCTAGAGCCGGAGGGCTGGGAGATACGCAGTATTTT
cdr3_length: 14
v_call: TRBV20-1
j_call: TRBJ2-3
clone_size: NA
d_call: NA

cdr3_aa: CAPTSTSGSYEQYF
cdr3_nt: TGCGCCCCAACCTCGACTAGCGGGAGCTACGAGCAGTACTTC
cdr3_length: 14
v_call: TRBV10-1
j_call: TRBJ2-7
clone_size: NA
d_call: TRBD2

cdr3_aa: CASSIVQGSIYEQYF
cdr3_nt: TGTGCCAGCAGTATCGTACAAGGGTCAATCTACGAGCAGTACTTC
cdr3_length: 15
v_call: TRBV7-9
j_call: TRBJ2-7
clone_size: many
d_call: NA

cdr3_aa: CASSLARGFYEQYF
cdr3_nt: TGCGCCAGCAGCTTGGCTCGGGGCTTCTACGAGCAGTACTTC
cdr3_length: 14
v_call: TRBV5-1
j_call: TRBJ2-7
clone_size: many
d_call: NA

cdr3_aa: CASRPRLAGVYEQYF
cdr3_nt: TGTGCCAGCAGGCCTAGACTAGCGGGAGTCTACGAGCAGTACTTC
cdr3_length: 15
v_call: TRBV7-2
j_call: TRBJ2-7
clone_size: many
d_call: TRBD2

cdr3_aa: CSATVRTGGSPLHF
cdr3_nt: TGCAGTGCTACGGTTCGGACAGGGGGTTCACCCCTCCACTTT
cdr3_length: 14
v_call: TRBV20-1
j_call: TRBJ1-6
clone_size: many
d_call: TRBD1

cdr3_aa: CASSLAGGVYEQYF
cdr3_nt: TGTGCCAGCAGCTTAGCCGGGGGGGTCTACGAGCAGTACTTC
cdr3_length: 14
v_call: TRBV7-6
j_call: TRBJ2-7
clone_size: few
d_call: TRBD2

cdr3_aa: CASSLYRGNQPQHF
cdr3_nt: TGTGCCAGCAGTTTATATCGGGGCAATCAGCCCCAGCATTTT
cdr3_length: 14
v_call: TRBV27
j_call: TRBJ1-5
clone_size: many
d_call: NA

cdr3_aa: CASSWGRGNPPLHF
cdr3_nt: TGTGCCAGCAGCTGGGGACGGGGGAATCCACCCCTCCACTTT
cdr3_length: 14
v_call: TRBV2
j_call: TRBJ1-6
clone_size: NA
d_call: NA